This TCR beta chain stems from a study of control samples from healthy donors and cancer patients (dated by TCRdb to the early 2020s). CDR1 and CDR2 are read off the germline V gene (reference sequence) as SEHNR and FQNEAQ. The CDR3 starts with the cysteine, ends with the phenylalanine, and has 15 residues. Only the CDR3 portion is preserved as DNA: 45 bases, with reading frame beginning at the first base. Clipping removes 5 bases from V and 5 bases from J, with 10 as the unmatched junction base count. The protocol used for the library was the immunoSEQ multiplex PCR assay. Sourced from immuneACCESS, this table was stored by TCRdb with only in-frame sequences that have V and J called. A share of the clones is absent; for the studies checked, an unresolved V gene accounts for under half, and the remainder has no known explanation. The sample data list around 100,000 clones, and about 91% of these were observed just once. The ten largest clones add up to roughly 2.5% of the sample.

Remarks on this clone: Which antigen it targets is not known. No base qualities exist here, and no much larger clone lies one base off it.

Specimen: blood. This clonotype was obtained from a young woman in good health. The V and J genes are TRBV7-9 and TRBJ2-5, with TRBD1 identical over 8 junction bases. The DNA reads as follows: TGTGCCAGCAGCACTTGGACAGGGTTGGGGGAGACCCAGTACTTC. This codes for CASSTWTGLGETQYF.